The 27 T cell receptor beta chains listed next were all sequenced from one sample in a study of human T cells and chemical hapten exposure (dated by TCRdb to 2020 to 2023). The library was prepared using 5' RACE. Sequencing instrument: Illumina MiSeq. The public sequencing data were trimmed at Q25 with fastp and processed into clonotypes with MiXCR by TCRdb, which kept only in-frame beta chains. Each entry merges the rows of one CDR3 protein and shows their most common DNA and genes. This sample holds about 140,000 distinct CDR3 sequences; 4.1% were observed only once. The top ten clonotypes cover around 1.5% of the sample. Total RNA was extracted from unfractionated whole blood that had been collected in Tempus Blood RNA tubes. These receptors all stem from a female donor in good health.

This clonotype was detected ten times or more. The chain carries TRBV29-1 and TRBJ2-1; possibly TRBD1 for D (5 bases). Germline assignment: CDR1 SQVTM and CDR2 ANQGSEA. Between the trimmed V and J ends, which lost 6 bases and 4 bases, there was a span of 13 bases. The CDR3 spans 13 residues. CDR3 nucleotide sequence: TGCAGCGTAACCAGGGTTACTTACAATGAGCAGTTCTTC. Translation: CSVTRVTYNEQFF.

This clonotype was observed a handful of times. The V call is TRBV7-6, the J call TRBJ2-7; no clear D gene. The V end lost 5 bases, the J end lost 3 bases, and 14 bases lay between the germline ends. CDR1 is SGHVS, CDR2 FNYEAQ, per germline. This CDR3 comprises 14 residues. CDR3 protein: CASSPKDWGYEQYF. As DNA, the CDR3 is TGTGCCAGCAGCCCTAAAGATTGGGGCTACGAGCAGTACTTC.

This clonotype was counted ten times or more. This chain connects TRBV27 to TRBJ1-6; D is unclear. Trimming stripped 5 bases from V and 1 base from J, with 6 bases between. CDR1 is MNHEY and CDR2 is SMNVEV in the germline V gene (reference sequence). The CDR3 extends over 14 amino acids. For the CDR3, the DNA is TGTGCCAGCAGTCGGGGTTCCTATAATTCACCCCTCCACTTT. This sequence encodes CASSRGSYNSPLHF.

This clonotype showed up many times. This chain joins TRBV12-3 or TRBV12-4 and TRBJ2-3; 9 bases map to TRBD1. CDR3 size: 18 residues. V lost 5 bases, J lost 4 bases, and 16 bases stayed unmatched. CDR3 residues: CASSEGYRGHPRADTQYF. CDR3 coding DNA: TGTGCCAGCAGTGAGGGGTACAGGGGGCACCCTAGGGCAGATACGCAGTATTTT.

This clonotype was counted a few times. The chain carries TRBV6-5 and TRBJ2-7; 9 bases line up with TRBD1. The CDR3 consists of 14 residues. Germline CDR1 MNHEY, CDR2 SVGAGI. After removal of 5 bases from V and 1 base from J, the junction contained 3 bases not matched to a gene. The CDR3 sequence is CASSQGQGSYEQYF. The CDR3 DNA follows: TGTGCCAGCAGTCAGGGACAGGGATCCTACGAGCAGTACTTC.

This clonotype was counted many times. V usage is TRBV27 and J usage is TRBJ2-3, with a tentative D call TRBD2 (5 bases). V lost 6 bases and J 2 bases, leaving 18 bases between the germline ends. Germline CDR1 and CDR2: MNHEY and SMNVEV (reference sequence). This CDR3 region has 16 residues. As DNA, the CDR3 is TGTGCCAGCAGCAAGCTCCCGGGGTTACCCACAGATACGCAGTATTTT. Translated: CASSKLPGLPTDTQYF.

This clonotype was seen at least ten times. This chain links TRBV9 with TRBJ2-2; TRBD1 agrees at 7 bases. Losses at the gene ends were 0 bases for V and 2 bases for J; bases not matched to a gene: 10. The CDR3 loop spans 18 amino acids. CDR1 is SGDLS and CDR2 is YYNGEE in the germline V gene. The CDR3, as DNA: TGTGCCAGCAGCGTAGTTCCGCCGGGACAGCTAAACACCGGGGAGCTGTTTTTT. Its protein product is CASSVVPPGQLNTGELFF.

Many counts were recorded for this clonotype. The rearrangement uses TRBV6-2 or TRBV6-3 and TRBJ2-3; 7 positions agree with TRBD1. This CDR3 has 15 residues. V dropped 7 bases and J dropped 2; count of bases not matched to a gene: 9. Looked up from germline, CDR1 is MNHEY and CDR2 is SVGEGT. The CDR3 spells CASISYRGDTDTQYF. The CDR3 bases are TGTGCCAGCATATCCTACAGGGGCGACACAGATACGCAGTATTTT.

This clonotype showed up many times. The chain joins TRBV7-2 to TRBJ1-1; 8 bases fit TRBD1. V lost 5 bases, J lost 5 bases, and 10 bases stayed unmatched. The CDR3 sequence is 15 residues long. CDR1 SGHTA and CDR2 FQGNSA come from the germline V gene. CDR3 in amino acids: CASSPQAGGMTEAFF. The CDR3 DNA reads TGTGCCAGCAGCCCCCAGGCAGGGGGCATGACTGAAGCTTTCTTT.

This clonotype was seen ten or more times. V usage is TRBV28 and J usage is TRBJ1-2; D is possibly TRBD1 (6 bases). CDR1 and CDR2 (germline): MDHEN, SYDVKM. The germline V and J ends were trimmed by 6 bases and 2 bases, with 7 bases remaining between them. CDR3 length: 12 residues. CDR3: CASRDSNYGYTF. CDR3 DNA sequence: TGTGCCAGCAGGGACAGCAACTATGGCTACACCTTC.

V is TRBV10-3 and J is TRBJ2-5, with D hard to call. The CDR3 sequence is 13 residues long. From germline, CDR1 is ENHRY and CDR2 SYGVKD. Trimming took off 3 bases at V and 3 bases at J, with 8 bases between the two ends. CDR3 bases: TGTGCCATCAGTGACTCTCGTAAAGAGACCCAGTACTTC. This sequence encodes CAISDSRKETQYF.

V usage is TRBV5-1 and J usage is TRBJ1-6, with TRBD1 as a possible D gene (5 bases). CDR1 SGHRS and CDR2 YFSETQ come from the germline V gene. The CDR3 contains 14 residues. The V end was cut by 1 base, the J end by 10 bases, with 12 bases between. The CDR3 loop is CASSLQNGDSPLHF. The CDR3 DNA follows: TGCGCCAGCAGCTTGCAGAACGGGGACTCACCCCTCCACTTT.

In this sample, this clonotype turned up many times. CDR3 sequence (DNA): TGTGCCAGCAGCCAAGGACAGGGGAGCAATCAGCCCCAGCATTTT. Amino acid sequence: CASSQGQGSNQPQHF. The rearrangement joins TRBV14 to TRBJ1-5; TRBD1 aligns across 8 bases. CDR3 length equals 15 residues. The V segment lost 1 base and the J segment 1 base; nucleotides outside the gene matches: 0. Germline loops: CDR1 SGHDN, CDR2 FVKESK.

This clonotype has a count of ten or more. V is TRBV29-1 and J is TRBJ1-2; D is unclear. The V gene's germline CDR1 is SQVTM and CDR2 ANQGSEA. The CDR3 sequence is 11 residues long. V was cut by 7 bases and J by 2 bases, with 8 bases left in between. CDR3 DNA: TGCAGCGGGAGAGAGAACTATGGCTACACCTTC. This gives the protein CSGRENYGYTF. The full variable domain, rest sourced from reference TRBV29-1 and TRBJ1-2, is SAVISQKPSRDICQRGTSLTIQCQVDSQVTMMFWYRQQPGQSLTLIATANQGSEATYESGFVIDKFPISRPNLTFSTLTVSNMSPEDSSIYLCSGRENYGYTFGSGTRLTVV.

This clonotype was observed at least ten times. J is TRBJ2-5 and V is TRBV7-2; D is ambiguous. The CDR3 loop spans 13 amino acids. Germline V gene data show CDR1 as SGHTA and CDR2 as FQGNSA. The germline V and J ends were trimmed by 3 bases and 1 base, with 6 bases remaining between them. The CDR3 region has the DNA TGTGCCAGCAGCTTTCGGCCCCAAGAGACCCAGTACTTC. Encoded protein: CASSFRPQETQYF.

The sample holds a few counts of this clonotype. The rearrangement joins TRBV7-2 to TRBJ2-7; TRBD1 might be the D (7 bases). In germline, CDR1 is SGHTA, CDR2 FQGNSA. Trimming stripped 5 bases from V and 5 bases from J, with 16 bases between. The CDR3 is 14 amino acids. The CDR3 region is CASSGGTASDEQYF. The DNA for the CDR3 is TGTGCCAGCAGCGGGGGGACAGCCTCGGACGAGCAGTACTTC.

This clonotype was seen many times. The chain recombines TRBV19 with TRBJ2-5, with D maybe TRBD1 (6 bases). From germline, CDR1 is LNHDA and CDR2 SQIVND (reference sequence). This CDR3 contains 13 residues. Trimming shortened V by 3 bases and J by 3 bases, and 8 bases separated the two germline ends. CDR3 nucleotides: TGTGCCAGTAGTATCTACAGGGAAGAGACCCAGTACTTC. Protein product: CASSIYREETQYF.

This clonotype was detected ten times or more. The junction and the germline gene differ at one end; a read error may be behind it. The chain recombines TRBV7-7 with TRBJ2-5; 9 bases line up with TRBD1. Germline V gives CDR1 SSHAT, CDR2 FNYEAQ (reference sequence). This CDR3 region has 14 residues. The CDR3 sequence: CASSQDRGFWTQYF. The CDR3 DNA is TGTGCTAGCAGCCAGGACAGGGGATTCTGGACCCAGTACTTC.

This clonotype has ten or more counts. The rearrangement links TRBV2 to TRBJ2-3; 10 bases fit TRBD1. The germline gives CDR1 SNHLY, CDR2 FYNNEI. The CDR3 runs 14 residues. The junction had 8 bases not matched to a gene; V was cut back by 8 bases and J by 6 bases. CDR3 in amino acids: CASYRDRGSDTQYF. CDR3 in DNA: TGTGCCAGCTACCGGGACAGGGGTTCGGATACGCAGTATTTT.

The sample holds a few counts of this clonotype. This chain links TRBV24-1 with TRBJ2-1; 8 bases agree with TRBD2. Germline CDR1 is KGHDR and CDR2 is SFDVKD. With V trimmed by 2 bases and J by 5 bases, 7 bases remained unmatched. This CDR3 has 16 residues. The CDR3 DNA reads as TGTGCCACCAGTGATTCCGGCGGGGGGCCCAACAATGAGCAGTTCTTC. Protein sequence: CATSDSGGGPNNEQFF.

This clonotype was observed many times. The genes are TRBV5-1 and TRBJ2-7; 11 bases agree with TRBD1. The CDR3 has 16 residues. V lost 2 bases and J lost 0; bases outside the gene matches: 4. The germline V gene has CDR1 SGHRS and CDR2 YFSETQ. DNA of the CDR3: TGCGCCAGCAGCTTCTGGACAGGGGGCAACTCCTACGAGCAGTACTTC. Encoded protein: CASSFWTGGNSYEQYF.

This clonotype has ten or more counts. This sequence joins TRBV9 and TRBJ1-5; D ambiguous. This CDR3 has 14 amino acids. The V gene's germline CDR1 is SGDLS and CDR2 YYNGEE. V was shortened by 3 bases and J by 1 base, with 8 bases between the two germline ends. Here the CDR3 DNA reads TGTGCCAGCAGCGCAGTGGAGAGCAATCAGCCCCAGCATTTT. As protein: CASSAVESNQPQHF.

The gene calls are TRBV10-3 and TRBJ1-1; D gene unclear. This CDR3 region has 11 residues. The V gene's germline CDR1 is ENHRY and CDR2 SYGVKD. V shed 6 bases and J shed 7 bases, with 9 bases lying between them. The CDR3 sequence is CAIRDVYEAFF. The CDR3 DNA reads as TGTGCCATCAGGGATGTGTATGAAGCTTTCTTT.

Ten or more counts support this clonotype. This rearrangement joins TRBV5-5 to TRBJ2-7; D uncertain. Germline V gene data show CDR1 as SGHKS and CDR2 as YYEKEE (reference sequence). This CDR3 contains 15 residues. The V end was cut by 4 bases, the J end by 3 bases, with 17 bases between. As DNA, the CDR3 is TGTGCCAGCAGCCCCCGGTGGGCCACAATCTACGAGCAGTACTTC. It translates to CASSPRWATIYEQYF.

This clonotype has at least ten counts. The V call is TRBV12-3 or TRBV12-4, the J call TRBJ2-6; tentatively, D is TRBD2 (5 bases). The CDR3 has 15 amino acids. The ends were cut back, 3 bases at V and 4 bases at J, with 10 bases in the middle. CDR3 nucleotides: TGTGCCAGCAGTTTGAGAGGGTCGGGGGCCAACGTCCTGACTTTC. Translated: CASSLRGSGANVLTF.

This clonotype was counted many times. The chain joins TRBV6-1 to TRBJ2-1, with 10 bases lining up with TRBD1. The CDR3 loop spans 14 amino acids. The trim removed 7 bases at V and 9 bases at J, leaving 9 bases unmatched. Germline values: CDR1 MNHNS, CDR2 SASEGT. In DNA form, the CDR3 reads TGTGCCAGCATCCCCGGGACAGGGGTAGGTGAGCAGTTCTTC. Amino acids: CASIPGTGVGEQFF.

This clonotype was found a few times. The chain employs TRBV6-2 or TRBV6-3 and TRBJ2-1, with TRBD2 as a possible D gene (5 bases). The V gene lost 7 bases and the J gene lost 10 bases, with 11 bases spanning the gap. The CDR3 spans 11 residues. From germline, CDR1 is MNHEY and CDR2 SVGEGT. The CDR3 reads CASTRRGEQFF. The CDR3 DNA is TGTGCCAGCACTCGACGAGGGGAGCAGTTCTTC.